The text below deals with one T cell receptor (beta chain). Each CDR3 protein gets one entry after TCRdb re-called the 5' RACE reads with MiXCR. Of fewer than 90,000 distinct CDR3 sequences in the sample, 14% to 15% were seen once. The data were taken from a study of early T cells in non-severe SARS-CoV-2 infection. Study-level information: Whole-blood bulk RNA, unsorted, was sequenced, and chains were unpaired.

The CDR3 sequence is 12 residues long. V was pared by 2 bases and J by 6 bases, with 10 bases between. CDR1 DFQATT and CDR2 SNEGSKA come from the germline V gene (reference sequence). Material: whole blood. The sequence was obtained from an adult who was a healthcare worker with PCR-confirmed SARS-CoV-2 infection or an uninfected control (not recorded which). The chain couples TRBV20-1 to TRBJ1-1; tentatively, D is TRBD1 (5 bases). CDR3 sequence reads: CSARIRRAEAFF. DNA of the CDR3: TGCAGTGCTAGAATTCGCAGGGCTGAAGCTTTCTTT.